These 16 T cell receptor beta chains were all obtained from the same sample, sequenced in a study of HIV-infected patients and healthy controls. About 550 ng RNA was reverse transcribed with alpha and beta constant-region primers. Separate chain-specific third strand synthesis with multiplexing indices produced the alpha and beta libraries. TCRdb passed the 5' RACE reads through MiXCR, listing each CDR3 protein once. Among about 15,000 distinct CDR3 sequences listed, roughly 7.5% were seen once. The repertoire came from unfractionated whole blood and reflected all unsorted peripheral T cells. The sample consisted of blood. The receptors were sampled from an adult in good health.

This clonotype was recorded many times. J is TRBJ2-5 and V is TRBV7-3, with D maybe TRBD2 (6 bases). The CDR3 covers 15 residues. The V and J ends lost 5 bases and 4 bases respectively, with 17 bases between them. The V gene's germline CDR1 is SGHTA and CDR2 FQGTGA. As DNA, the CDR3 is TGTGCCAGCAGCGCAACAGGAGGGGCGGCAGAGACCCAGTACTTC. Translating gives CASSATGGAAETQYF.

There are many counts of this clonotype. The chain recombines TRBV28 with TRBJ2-3; possible D gene TRBD1, 6 bases. Germline CDR1 MDHEN, CDR2 SYDVKM. The V end was cut by 2 bases, the J end by 0 bases, with 9 bases between. The CDR3 contains 15 residues. CDR3 bases: TGTGCCAGCAGTTTACAGGGGATAAGCACAGATACGCAGTATTTT. It codes for CASSLQGISTDTQYF.

Comment on this clonotype: Being one base from a much bigger clone, this may be a read error. The CDR3 bases are TGTGCCAGCGGCACCGGGACTTTTCAAGAGACCCAGTACTTC. It specifies CASGTGTFQETQYF. This rearrangement joins TRBV5-4 to TRBJ2-5; possible D gene TRBD2, 6 bases. Between the trimmed V and J ends, which lost 7 bases and 2 bases, there was a span of 15 bases. This CDR3 spans 14 amino acids. CDR1 is SGHNT and CDR2 is YYREEE in the germline V gene (reference sequence).

This chain joins TRBV27 and TRBJ1-1; tentatively, D is TRBD1 (5 bases). Per germline, CDR1 MNHEY and CDR2 SMNVEV (reference sequence). V lost 1 base and J lost 4, with 7 bases in between. The CDR3 is made up of 13 amino acids. CDR3 coding DNA: TGTGCCAGCAGTTTATGGGGGAGCACTGAAGCTTTCTTT. The encoded protein is CASSLWGSTEAFF.

This clonotype has a count of ten or more. The rearrangement joins TRBV20-1 to TRBJ1-4; D unclear. CDR1 is DFQATT, CDR2 SNEGSKA, per germline (reference sequence). V lost 0 bases and J lost 8, with 13 bases in between. The CDR3 consists of 14 residues. CDR3 nucleotides: TGCAGTGCTAGAGAGGTAGCGGCGGAGGAAAAACTGTTTTTT. Translation: CSAREVAAEEKLFF.

This rearrangement joins TRBV3-1 to TRBJ2-4; maybe TRBD1 (5 bases). This CDR3 is 13 amino acids long. Germline loops: CDR1 LGHDT, CDR2 YNNKEL (reference sequence). Trimming shortened V by 0 bases and J by 15 bases, and 15 bases separated the two germline ends. Here the CDR3 reads CASSQDNRGERYF. In nucleotides, the CDR3 is TGTGCCAGCAGCCAAGATAATAGGGGTGAGAGGTACTTC.

Within the sample, this clonotype is medium-sized. CDR3 sequence (DNA): TGTGCCAGCAGAGAGCGGGGGGGAGCCTACGAGCAGTACTTC. Translating it yields CASRERGGAYEQYF. The chain recombines TRBV28 with TRBJ2-7, with 10 nucleotides matching TRBD2. V was clipped by 6 bases and J by 2 bases; unmatched bases: 4. This CDR3 has 14 amino acids. CDR1 is MDHEN, CDR2 SYDVKM, per germline.

This clonotype was recorded at least ten times. The chain uses TRBV5-1 and TRBJ1-4; no firm D call. This CDR3 is 15 amino acids long. Trimming cost V 4 bases and J 3 bases, with 13 bases left between them. CDR1 and CDR2 from the germline V gene are SGHRS and YFSETQ. The DNA for the CDR3 is TGCGCCAGCAGCCCCGCCCGGGCGGCTAATGAAAAACTGTTTTTT. This codes for CASSPARAANEKLFF. The complete variable domain, with remaining parts taken from reference TRBV5-1 and TRBJ1-4, reads KAGVTQTPRYLIKTRGQQVTLSCSPISGHRSVSWYQQTPGQGLQFLFEYFSETQRNKGNFPGRFSGRQFSNSRSEMNVSTLELGDSALYLCASSPARAANEKLFFGSGTQLSVL.

The rearrangement joins TRBV11-1 to TRBJ1-2; D remains ambiguous. The CDR3 covers 14 residues. Germline V CDR1 and CDR2: SGHAT, FQDESV (reference sequence). Trimming took 3 bases from V and 8 from J, leaving 16 bases between them. The CDR3 DNA reads TGTGCCAGCAGCTTGGGGTCGGGTGCAGGAGGCTACACCTTC. Translating gives CASSLGSGAGGYTF.

This clonotype was counted at least ten times. The chain combines TRBV18 with TRBJ2-5; weak D call: TRBD1 (5 bases). Trimming pared 6 bases from V and 7 bases from J, leaving 18 bases between. The CDR3 loop spans 14 amino acids. CDR1 and CDR2 (germline): KGHSH, LQKENI. CDR3 amino acids: CASSQQASDGTQYF. In DNA, the CDR3 is TGTGCCAGCTCGCAACAGGCCAGCGACGGGACCCAGTACTTC.

The rearrangement links TRBV19 to TRBJ2-1; 14 bases align to TRBD2. The germline V gene encodes CDR1 LNHDA and CDR2 SQIVND (reference sequence). Trimming took 3 bases from V and 0 from J; bases not matched to a gene: 7. The CDR3 spans 19 residues. The CDR3 spells CASSIPTSGRVISYNEQFF. As DNA, the CDR3 is TGTGCCAGTAGTATCCCGACTAGCGGGAGGGTCATCTCCTACAATGAGCAGTTCTTC. The full variable domain, its missing parts supplied by reference TRBV19 and TRBJ2-1, is DGGITQSPKYLFRKEGQNVTLSCEQNLNHDAMYWYRQDPGQGLRLIYYSQIVNDFQKGDIAEGYSVSREKKESFPLTVTSAQKNPTAFYLCASSIPTSGRVISYNEQFFGPGTRLTVL.

The chain is built from TRBV14 and TRBJ2-7; 9 nucleotides align to TRBD1. Germline CDR1 SGHDN, CDR2 FVKESK. Trimming took 0 bases from V and 3 from J; bases not matched to a gene: 3. The CDR3 is 15 amino acids. The CDR3, as DNA: TGTGCCAGCAGCCAAGACCGGACAGGGGACTACGAGCAGTACTTC. This encodes CASSQDRTGDYEQYF.

This clonotype was detected many times. Written as DNA, the CDR3 is TGCGCCAGCAGCCAAGGGGACGGAACCTACGAGCAGTACTTC. This codes for CASSQGDGTYEQYF. The chain uses TRBV4-3 and TRBJ2-7; the D gene could be TRBD1 or TRBD2 (5 bases each). Deletions cut 1 base from V and 2 bases from J, with 9 bases between. Looked up from germline, CDR1 is LGHNA and CDR2 is YSLEER. The CDR3 totals 14 residues.

This clonotype has a count of ten or more. The chain couples TRBV6-2 or TRBV6-3 to TRBJ2-1, with 13 bases identical to TRBD2. Per germline, CDR1 MNHEY and CDR2 SVGEGT. CDR3 length equals 18 residues. The ends lost 8 bases at V and 2 bases at J; junction bases unmatched: 12. This CDR3 is CASGRGLAGPTPYNEQFF. For the CDR3, the DNA is TGTGCCAGCGGTCGGGGACTAGCGGGACCAACCCCCTACAATGAGCAGTTCTTC.

This clonotype was counted many times. This sequence joins TRBV6-1 and TRBJ1-6; no clear D. V lost 3 bases to trimming and J lost 8 bases, with 8 bases between them. CDR3 length: 13 residues. Germline V gives CDR1 MNHNS, CDR2 SASEGT. The CDR3 here is CASSEHRDSPLHF. The CDR3 coding sequence is TGTGCCAGCAGTGAGCATCGTGATTCACCCCTCCACTTT.

This clonotype was seen many times. The chain carries TRBV20-1 and TRBJ2-7; D ambiguous. Trimming took 1 base from V and 4 from J, leaving 8 bases between them. The length of the CDR3 is 12 residues. CDR1 and CDR2 (germline): DFQATT, SNEGSKA (reference sequence). The CDR3: CSARVPPYEQYF. The CDR3, as DNA: TGCAGTGCTAGAGTGCCCCCGTACGAGCAGTACTTC.